This is a list of T cell receptor beta chains from one sample in a study of OX40 agonist ivuxolimab in advanced cancers. Profiling relied on immunoSEQ multiplex PCR, and the TCRdb table lists in-frame clones only, not all of them. In the table there are about 100,000 clones, approximately 90% of which are singletons. Sequenced material: CD4+ or CD8+ T cells sorted from blood, taken in a trial of the OX40 agonist ivuxolimab. These receptors were obtained from an adult with an advanced solid tumor such as melanoma, head and neck, liver or kidney cancer. The CDR3 runs from the conserved cysteine through the conserved F or W.

v_gene,CDR3aa
TRBV30,CAWSVKGRQPQHF
TRBV14,CASSQRTSGTGELFF
TRBV30,CAWSVGNFGNTIYF
TRBV4-3,CASSQAGDTEAFF
TRBV19,CASTPGGYSNQPQHF
TRBV11-3,CASSRRTLTVNPNEQFF
TRBV4-1,CASSQQRTTEAFF
TRBV25-1,CASSGTGVETQYF
TRBV6-6,CASSPTGTRYEQFF
TRBV5-1,CASRQGGPYNEQFF
TRBV20-1,CSPRQGNEQFF
TRBV19,CASSIFGRETQYF
TRBV19,CATWSGRAGDIQYF
TRBV1,CTSGRGQTSTDTQYF
TRBV27,CASSPRPEQETQYF
TRBV7-2,CASSLGGEYNEQFF
TRBV7-2,CASSQDTSEQFF
TRBV5-1,CASSLAVNTGELFF
TRBV5-1,CASSLWGQGSGNTIYF
TRBV7-2,CASSAGQPYEQYF
TRBV19,CASSIRGQVNEQFF
TRBV7-2,CASSLGGITYEQYF
TRBV18,CASSPGQLNTGELFF
TRBV5-1,CASSLTAGTSGNEQFF
TRBV5-1,CASSLEGARETQYF
TRBV9,CASSVGGQETQYF
TRBV19,CASSSAGRGMFF
TRBV28,CASSPRTGSQRNSGANVLTF
TRBV10-2,CASSAAGAGTDTQYF
TRBV28,CASRSTGGSGYTF
TRBV5-8,CASSSQGAGGSLEQYF
TRBV5-6,CASSLGTSAEQYF
TRBV28,CASSFLGTSGRGGNEQFF
TRBV29-1,CSPGTSGRNPGELFF
TRBV29-1,CSGSNDYTEAFF
TRBV5-5,CASSSLDRAFNEQFF
TRBV5-4,CASSLGVSETQYF
TRBV19,CASGDERGQGRTYEQYF
TRBV5-1,CASSLAKGQGSSGYTF
TRBV15,CATSREQGKHNEQFF
TRBV19,CASGRRDTQYF
TRBV9,CASSVGLALNTGELFF
TRBV19,CASSLVTGAYEQYF
TRBV7-2,CASSLGPSSYEQYF